The present entry profiles one T cell receptor beta chain with its context. This record comes from a study of blood T cell repertoires in COVID-19. Study-level information: Acute-phase and convalescent COVID-19 samples originated in the United States, Italy and Spain. PBMCs, B-cell-depleted T cells, or T cells provided the cDNA or gDNA that made up the material.

Original handling: Amplification with reference gene primers provided the estimates of nucleated cell counts. TCRdb's copy holds only in-frame clones and misses some; the assay was immunoSEQ multiplex PCR. V and J calls and clone size come straight from that table; D and trimming were deduced from the DNA. The sample contains roughly 40,000 clones, about 91% of which appear only once. Germline V gives CDR1 SGHAT, CDR2 FQNNGV. Trimming took off 7 bases at V and 4 bases at J, with 17 bases between the two ends. The CDR3 is 14 amino acids. This TCR came from a human donor in a cohort sampled during active COVID-19. Input material: peripheral blood. The rearrangement links TRBV11-2 to TRBJ2-7; possible D gene TRBD2, 6 bases. The CDR3 reads CASNPGRRGYEQYF. The CDR3 DNA is TGTGCCAGCAACCCGGGGAGGCGGGGATACGAGCAGTACTTC.